The T cell receptor beta chain described here comes from a study of T cell responses to AZD1222 COVID-19 vaccine. Trimming cost V 0 bases and J 2 bases; bases outside gene matches: 1. CDR3 length: 16 residues. CDR1 is LGHDT, CDR2 YNNKEL, per germline (reference sequence). Assay: immunoSEQ multiplex PCR; the TCRdb copy retains only in-frame clones and omits some. The data contain 140,000 to 150,000 clones, 88% of them singletons. V is TRBV3-1 (or the pseudogene TRBV3-2) and J is TRBJ1-2; 12 bases line up with TRBD1. This clonotype was obtained from an adult in good health. The specimen was peripheral blood, collected on day 0 of AZD1222 vaccination. The CDR3 here is CASSQEGTGGNYGYTF. In nucleotides, the CDR3 is TGTGCCAGCAGCCAAGAAGGGACAGGGGGCAACTATGGCTACACCTTC.